A single sample is the source of the 8 T cell receptor beta chains below, sequenced in a study of T cell responses to AZD1222 COVID-19 vaccine. Here immunoSEQ multiplex PCR was the method, and the copy in TCRdb shows in-frame clones only, minus some. The data hold about 94,000 clones, with 90% observed a single time. The input for sequencing was peripheral blood, taken on day 0 of AZD1222 vaccination. The receptors originated from an adult in good health.

This clone turned up a few times. The V call is TRBV5-5, the J call TRBJ1-3, with 7 positions matching TRBD1. Germline CDR1 SGHKS, CDR2 YYEKEE (reference sequence). The CDR3 is made up of 18 amino acids. J gave up 2 bases and V 4 bases, and 15 bases lay outside the gene matches. This CDR3 reads CASSVRGARQGAGNTIYF. In DNA, the CDR3 is TGTGCCAGCAGCGTACGAGGCGCTCGTCAGGGGGCTGGAAACACCATATATTTT.

This chain connects TRBV3-1 (or the pseudogene TRBV3-2) to TRBJ1-2, with D uncertain. The germline V gene encodes CDR1 LGHDT and CDR2 YNNKEL (reference sequence). Trimming shortened V by 4 bases and J by 5 bases, and 20 bases separated the two germline ends. The CDR3 has 16 amino acids. Here the CDR3 reads CASSPASSGFWYGYTF. In nucleotides, the CDR3 is TGTGCCAGCAGCCCCGCGTCTAGCGGCTTTTGGTATGGCTACACCTTC.

The chain joins TRBV28 to TRBJ1-4; 8 bases map to TRBD1. Trimming removed 8 bases from V and 0 bases from J; junction bases left unmatched: 8. Germline V gene sequence: CDR1 MDHEN, CDR2 SYDVKM. CDR3 size: 16 residues. The CDR3 nucleotides are TGTGCCAGCGTGTCAGGGGGCCTTGCAACTAATGAAAAACTGTTTTTT. Translation: CASVSGGLATNEKLFF.

J is TRBJ1-5 and V is TRBV15, with 9 positions matching TRBD1. This CDR3 spans 16 amino acids. V lost 0 bases, J lost 5 bases, and 5 bases stayed unmatched. Looked up from germline, CDR1 is LNHNV and CDR2 is YYDKDF (reference sequence). This CDR3 reads CATSRDPGQGHQPQHF. DNA of the CDR3: TGTGCCACCAGCAGAGATCCGGGACAGGGTCATCAGCCCCAGCATTTT.

The gene calls are TRBV18 and TRBJ2-7, with no clear D. This CDR3 contains 13 residues. Germline V CDR1 and CDR2: KGHSH, LQKENI. V lost 3 bases, J lost 2 bases, and 8 bases lay in between. The chain's CDR3 is CASSPGRAYEQYF. DNA for the CDR3: TGTGCCAGCTCACCTGGCAGAGCCTACGAGCAGTACTTC.

This sequence joins TRBV6-5 and TRBJ2-7; D gene unclear. The V end lost 7 bases, the J end lost 3 bases, and 13 bases lay between the germline ends. The CDR3 consists of 13 residues. Germline CDR1 reads MNHEY; CDR2 reads SVGAGI. The CDR3 DNA reads TGTGCCAGCACTCCTCTCGGGTTCTACGAGCAGTACTTC. It encodes CASTPLGFYEQYF.

This rearrangement joins TRBV6-5 to TRBJ2-1; D uncertain. V was pared by 6 bases and J by 6 bases, with 12 bases between. CDR3 size: 13 residues. Germline V gene data show CDR1 as MNHEY and CDR2 as SVGAGI. The CDR3 nucleotides read TGTGCCAGCAGCCACGACACCGCCAATGAGCAGTTCTTC. Amino acids: CASSHDTANEQFF.

The genes are TRBV5-5 and TRBJ1-1; D unclear. V was trimmed by 1 base and J by 2 bases, leaving 12 bases between them. CDR3 size: 15 residues. From germline, CDR1 is SGHKS and CDR2 YYEKEE (reference sequence). Here the CDR3 reads CASSLFEHGNTEAFF. CDR3 sequence (DNA): TGTGCCAGCAGCTTGTTTGAGCACGGAAACACTGAAGCTTTCTTT. The variable domain in full, completed from reference TRBV5-5 and TRBJ1-1, reads DAGVTQSPTHLIKTRGQQVTLRCSPISGHKSVSWYQQVLGQGPQFIFQYYEKEERGRGNFPDRFSARQFPNYSSELNVNALLLGDSALYLCASSLFEHGNTEAFFGQGTRLTVV.